The T cell receptor beta chain under discussion was sequenced for a study of T cells in tuberculosis. Study-wide background: IGRA-negative adolescents, IGRA-positive adolescents with latent tuberculosis and adults with active tuberculosis formed this South African cohort.

CDR1 is SGHVS and CDR2 is FQNEAQ in the germline V gene. The CDR3 contains 16 residues. V shed 5 bases, J shed 6 bases, and the junction held 11 bases outside the gene matches. Generated by immunoSEQ multiplex PCR, the TCRdb table keeps only in-frame clones and is missing some. This table holds around 45,000 clones, about 95% found once. At study entry, adolescents had tuberculin skin tests and IGRA screening. The source of this sequence is a donor aged 10-30 years with latent tuberculosis or without tuberculosis infection. Some clones in this sample may be carry-over from other donors' samples. Sequenced: PBMCs. The rearrangement links TRBV7-8 to TRBJ2-7; 12 bases fit TRBD2. CDR3 sequence reads: CASSTMTSGRTGEQYF. The CDR3 DNA sequence: TGTGCCAGCAGCACTATGACTAGCGGGAGAACAGGCGAGCAGTACTTC.